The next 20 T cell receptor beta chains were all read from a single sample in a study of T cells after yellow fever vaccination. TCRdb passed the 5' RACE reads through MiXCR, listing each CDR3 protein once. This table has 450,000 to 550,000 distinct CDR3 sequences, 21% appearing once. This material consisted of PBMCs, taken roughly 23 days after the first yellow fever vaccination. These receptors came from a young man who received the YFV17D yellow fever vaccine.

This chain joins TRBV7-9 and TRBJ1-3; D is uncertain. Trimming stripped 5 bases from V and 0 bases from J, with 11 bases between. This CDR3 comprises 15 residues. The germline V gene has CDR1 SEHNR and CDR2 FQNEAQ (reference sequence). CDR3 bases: TGTGCCAGCAGCATCAACACCAACTCTGGAAACACCATATATTTT. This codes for CASSINTNSGNTIYF.

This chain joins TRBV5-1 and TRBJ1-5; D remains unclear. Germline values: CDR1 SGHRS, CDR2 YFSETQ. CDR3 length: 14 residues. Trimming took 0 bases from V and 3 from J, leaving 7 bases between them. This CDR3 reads CASSLVRNNQPQHF. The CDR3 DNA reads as TGCGCCAGCAGCTTGGTGAGGAACAATCAGCCCCAGCATTTT.

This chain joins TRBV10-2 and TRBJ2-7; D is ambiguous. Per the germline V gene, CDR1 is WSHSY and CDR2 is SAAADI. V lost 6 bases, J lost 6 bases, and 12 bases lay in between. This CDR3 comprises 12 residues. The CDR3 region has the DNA TGCGCCAGCAGCTACGGACCGTCCGAGCAGTACTTC. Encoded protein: CASSYGPSEQYF.

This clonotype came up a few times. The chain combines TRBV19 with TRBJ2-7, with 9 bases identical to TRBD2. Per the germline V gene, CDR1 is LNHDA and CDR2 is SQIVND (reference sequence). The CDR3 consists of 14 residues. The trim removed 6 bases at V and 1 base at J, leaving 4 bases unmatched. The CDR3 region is CASSRSGGSYEQYF. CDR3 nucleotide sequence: TGTGCCAGTAGCCGTAGCGGGGGTTCCTACGAGCAGTACTTC.

CDR3: CASSLLEGASAFF. The CDR3 DNA follows: TGTGCCAGCAGCCTCTTGGAGGGGGCTTCGGCTTTCTTT. J is TRBJ1-1 and V is TRBV7-2; the match to TRBD1 covers 7 bases. Germline CDR1 and CDR2: SGHTA and FQGNSA. The junction had 11 bases not matched to a gene; V was cut back by 5 bases and J by 11 bases. This CDR3 has 13 residues.

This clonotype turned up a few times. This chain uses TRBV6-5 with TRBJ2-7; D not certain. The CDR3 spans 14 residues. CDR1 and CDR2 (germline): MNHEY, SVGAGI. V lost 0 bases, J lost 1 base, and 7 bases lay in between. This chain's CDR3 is CASSYSVPSYEQYV. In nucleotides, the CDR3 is TGTGCCAGCAGTTACTCGGTGCCGTCCTACGAGCAGTACGTC.

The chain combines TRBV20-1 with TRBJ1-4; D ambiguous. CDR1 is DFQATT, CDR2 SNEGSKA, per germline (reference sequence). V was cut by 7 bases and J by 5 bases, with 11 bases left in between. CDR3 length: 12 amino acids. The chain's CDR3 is CSVLTENEKLFF. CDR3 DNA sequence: TGCAGTGTACTAACAGAGAATGAAAAACTGTTTTTT.

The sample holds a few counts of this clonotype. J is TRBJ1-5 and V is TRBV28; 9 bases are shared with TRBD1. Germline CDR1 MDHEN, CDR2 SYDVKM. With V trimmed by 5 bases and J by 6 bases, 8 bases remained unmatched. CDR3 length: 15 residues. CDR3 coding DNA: TGTGCCAGCAGTATGGGGACAGGGTTTGTTCAGCCCCAGCATTTT. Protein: CASSMGTGFVQPQHF.

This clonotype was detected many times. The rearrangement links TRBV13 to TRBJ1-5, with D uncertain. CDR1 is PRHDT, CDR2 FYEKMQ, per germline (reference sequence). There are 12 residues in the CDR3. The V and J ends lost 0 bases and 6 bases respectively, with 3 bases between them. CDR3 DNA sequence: TGTGCCAGCAGCTTAGGGCCTCAGCCCCAGCATTTT. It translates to CASSLGPQPQHF.

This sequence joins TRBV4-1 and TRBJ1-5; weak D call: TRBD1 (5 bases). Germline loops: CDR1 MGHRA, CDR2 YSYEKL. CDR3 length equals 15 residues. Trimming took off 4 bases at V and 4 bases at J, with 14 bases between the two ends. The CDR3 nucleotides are TGCGCCAGCAGCCGCCCAGGGTTGCGGAATCAGCCCCAGCATTTT. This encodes CASSRPGLRNQPQHF.

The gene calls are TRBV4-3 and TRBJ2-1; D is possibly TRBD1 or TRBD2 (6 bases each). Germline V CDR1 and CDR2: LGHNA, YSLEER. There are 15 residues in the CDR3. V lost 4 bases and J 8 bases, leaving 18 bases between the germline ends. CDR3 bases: TGCGCCAGCAGCCCAGGAGGGGGGCTTGGCTATGAGCAGTTCTTC. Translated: CASSPGGGLGYEQFF.

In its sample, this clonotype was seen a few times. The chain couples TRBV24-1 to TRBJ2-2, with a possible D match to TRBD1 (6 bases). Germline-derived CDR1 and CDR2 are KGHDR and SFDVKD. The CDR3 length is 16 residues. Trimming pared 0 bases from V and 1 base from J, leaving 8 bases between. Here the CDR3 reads CATSDLQQGNTGELFF. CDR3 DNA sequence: TGTGCCACCAGTGATTTGCAACAGGGGAACACCGGGGAGCTGTTTTTT.

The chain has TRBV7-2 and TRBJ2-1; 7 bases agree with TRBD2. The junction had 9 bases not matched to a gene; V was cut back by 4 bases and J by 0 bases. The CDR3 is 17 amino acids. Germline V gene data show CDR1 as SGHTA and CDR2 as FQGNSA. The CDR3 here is CASSSRTSPISYNEQFF. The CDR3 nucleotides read TGTGCCAGCAGCTCCCGGACTAGTCCAATCTCCTACAATGAGCAGTTCTTC.

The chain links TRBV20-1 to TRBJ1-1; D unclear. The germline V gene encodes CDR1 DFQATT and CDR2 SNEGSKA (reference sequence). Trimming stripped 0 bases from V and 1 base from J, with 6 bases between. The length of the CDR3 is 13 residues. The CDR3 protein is CSAREDGNTEAFF. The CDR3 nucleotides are TGCAGTGCTAGAGAGGACGGGAACACTGAAGCTTTCTTT.

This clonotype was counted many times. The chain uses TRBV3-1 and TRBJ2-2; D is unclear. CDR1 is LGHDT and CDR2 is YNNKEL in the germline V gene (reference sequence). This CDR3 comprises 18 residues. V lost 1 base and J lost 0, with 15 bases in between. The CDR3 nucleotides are TGTGCCAGCAGCCAAGCGATTACGGTGACCGCGAACACCGGGGAGCTGTTTTTT. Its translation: CASSQAITVTANTGELFF.

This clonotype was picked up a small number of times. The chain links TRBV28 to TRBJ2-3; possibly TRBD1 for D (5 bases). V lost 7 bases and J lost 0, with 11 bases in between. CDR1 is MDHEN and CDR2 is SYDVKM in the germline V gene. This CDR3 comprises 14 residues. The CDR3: CASTDRLSTDTQYF. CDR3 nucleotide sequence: TGTGCCAGCACAGACAGACTGAGCACAGATACGCAGTATTTT.

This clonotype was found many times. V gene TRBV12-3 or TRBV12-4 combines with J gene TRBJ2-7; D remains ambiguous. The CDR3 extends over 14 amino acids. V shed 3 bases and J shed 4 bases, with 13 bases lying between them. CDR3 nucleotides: TGTGCCAGCAGTTTTGGGCTTGTTCGGTACGAGCAGTACTTC. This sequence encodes CASSFGLVRYEQYF.

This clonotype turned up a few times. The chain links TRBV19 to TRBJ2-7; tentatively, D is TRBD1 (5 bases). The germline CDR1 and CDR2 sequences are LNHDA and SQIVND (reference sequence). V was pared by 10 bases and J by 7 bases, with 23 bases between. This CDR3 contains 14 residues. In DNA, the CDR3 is TGTGCCACCAGATGGGGTCAGGGCCCCTGGGAGCAGTACTTC. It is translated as CATRWGQGPWEQYF.

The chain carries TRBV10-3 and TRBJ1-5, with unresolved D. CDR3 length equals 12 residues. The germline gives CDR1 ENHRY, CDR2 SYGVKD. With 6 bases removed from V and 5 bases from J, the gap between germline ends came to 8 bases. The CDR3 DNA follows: TGTGCCATCAGCTCCCAGGATCAGCCCCAGCATTTT. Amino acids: CAISSQDQPQHF.

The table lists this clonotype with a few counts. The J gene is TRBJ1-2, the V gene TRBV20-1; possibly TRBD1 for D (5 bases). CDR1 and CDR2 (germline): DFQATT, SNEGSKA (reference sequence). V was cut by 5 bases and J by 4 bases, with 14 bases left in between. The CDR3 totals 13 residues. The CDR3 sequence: CSAFPGGGYGYTF. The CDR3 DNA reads TGCAGTGCTTTCCCGGGGGGAGGCTATGGCTACACCTTC.